This T cell receptor beta chain derives from a study of blood T cell repertoires in COVID-19. Only in-frame clones appear in the TCRdb table, and some are missing; sequencing was by immunoSEQ multiplex PCR. The sample shows a few hundred thousand clones, around 86% of them seen only once. Sequencing used PBMCs or T cells enriched from blood (not recorded which). The receptor was derived from a woman aged 45-60 years who had recovered from COVID-19.

CDR3 amino acids: CASIVPGGYGYTF. In DNA form, the CDR3 reads TGTGCCAGCATAGTTCCGGGAGGCTATGGCTACACCTTC. The chain combines TRBV6-6 with TRBJ1-2; no reliable D call. V was pared by 7 bases and J by 4 bases, with 13 bases between. The CDR3 has 13 amino acids. CDR1 and CDR2 from the germline V gene are MNHNY and SVGAGI (reference sequence).